This T cell receptor beta chain was sequenced during a study of spatial heterogeneity in lung cancer. Study background: Alpha-chain sequences were consistently detected less often than beta-chain sequences.

Each TCR cDNA molecule carried a unique molecular identifier. TCRdb reanalysed the 5' RACE reads using MiXCR and keeps one entry per CDR3 protein. There are 45,000 to 50,000 distinct CDR3 sequences in the sample; about an eighth occur only once, and roughly 32% lies in the top ten. General study findings and limits: Ubiquitous expanded tumor TCRs were seen in blood more at resection than at follow-up.

Trimming pared 3 bases from V and 9 bases from J, leaving 12 bases between. The length of the CDR3 is 13 residues. Germline V gives CDR1 SEHNR, CDR2 FQNEAQ (reference sequence). Described time point: blood at routine non-recurrence follow-up after resection. This clonotype was seen at least ten times. What it binds is unknown. The sequence came from a male donor with early-stage non-small cell lung cancer. Sample: PBMCs, taken at follow-up. V and J are TRBV7-9 and TRBJ2-1; D call uncertain. The CDR3 DNA reads TGTGCCAGCAGCTTCCGACCGCCTGGTGAGCAGTTCTTC. Protein: CASSFRPPGEQFF.